This T cell receptor beta chain originates from a study of blood T cell repertoires in COVID-19. Whole-study context: Whether acute or convalescent, the COVID-19 samples came from the United States, Italy and Spain.

This CDR3 comprises 15 residues. V shed 2 bases and J 1 base; nucleotides not matched to a gene: 3. CDR1 and CDR2 (germline): SGHTA, FQGTGA. Some clones are missing from TCRdb's copy, which holds only in-frame ones; the method was immunoSEQ multiplex PCR. The sample shows 450,000 to 500,000 clones, around 85% of them seen only once. This sequence was found in a human donor in a cohort sampled during active COVID-19. Material: peripheral blood. V usage is TRBV7-3 and J usage is TRBJ1-1; 8 bases fit TRBD1. CDR3 bases: TGTGCCAGCAGCTTAGGGGGGACAGGGAACACTGAAGCTTTCTTT. Protein sequence: CASSLGGTGNTEAFF.